The sample holds many counts of the clone carrying this T cell receptor beta chain. Its specificity is unknown. The germline V gene encodes CDR1 MGHDK and CDR2 SYGVNS. The CDR3 contains 12 residues. V was pared by 8 bases and J by 2 bases, with 8 bases between. The sample belongs to a study of T cells in Graves' hyperthyroidism and ophthalmopathy. Amplification of TCR beta CDR3 regions used RNA as the template. First-round RT-PCR of the TCR CDR3 relied on the HTBI primer set. TCRdb fed the multiplex PCR reads into MiXCR, producing one record per CDR3 protein. The sample yields 96,000 or so distinct CDR3 sequences, roughly 56% seen once. Findings and caveats of the study: Stable hyperthyroidism and ophthalmopathy were separated using 13 V-J signatures.

The clonotype originates from a middle-aged woman with Graves' hyperthyroidism. The chain is built from TRBV25-1 and TRBJ2-3; D not certain. Sequencing was done on a sample of blood. The DNA for the CDR3 is TGTGCCAGCGCGACCCTCACAGATACGCAGTATTTT. As protein: CASATLTDTQYF.